The rows below give T cell receptor beta chains drawn from one sample of a study of T cell responses to AZD1222 COVID-19 vaccine. TCRdb's table, derived via immunoSEQ multiplex PCR, lists solely in-frame clones and lacks some. The sample has about 120,000 clones, around 86% seen once. Sequenced material: peripheral blood, taken on day 0 of AZD1222 vaccination. All receptors come from an adult in good health. Both conserved end residues are part of each CDR3. A D gene is named only where the DNA matches it firmly. Some rows mark clone size as missing; the rest say once, few, many or name a class of expanded clone.

19,.,.,TRBV3-1/TRBV3-2,TRBJ2-3,TGTGCCAGCAGCCGCCGCGGGAACTCAGGGCACCCTAGCACAGATACGCAGTATTTT,CASSRRGNSGHPSTDTQYF
13,.,.,TRBV10-2,TRBJ2-7,TGCGCCAGCAGTGAAAGACAGAAGAACGAGCAGTACTTC,CASSERQKNEQYF
12,.,.,TRBV5-6,TRBJ1-1,TGTGCCAGCAGCTTCCCCCAGGGAGCCGCTTTCTTT,CASSFPQGAAFF
13,.,.,TRBV25-1,TRBJ1-3,TGTGCCAGCAGGGCCTACTCTGGAAACACCATATATTTT,CASRAYSGNTIYF
14,few,.,TRBV10-2,TRBJ2-5,TGCGCCAGCAGTCGCCCCCCGTTCCAAGAGACCCAGTACTTC,CASSRPPFQETQYF
13,.,.,TRBV5-1,TRBJ1-1,TGCGCCAGCAGCGTCGAGGGTGAAACTGAAGCTTTCTTT,CASSVEGETEAFF
12,.,.,TRBV28,TRBJ2-1,TGTGCCAGCAGTTTCCTTGGCAATGAGCAGTTCTTC,CASSFLGNEQFF
17,.,TRBD1,TRBV25-1,TRBJ1-2,TGTGCCAGCAGTCGACAGGGGATGGACAAGGCCTCTTATGGCTACACCTTC,CASSRQGMDKASYGYTF
15,.,TRBD1,TRBV7-9,TRBJ1-2,TGTGCCAGCAGTCCACCAGGGGGCCGGGGCTATGGCTACACCTTC,CASSPPGGRGYGYTF
17,.,TRBD1,TRBV3-1/TRBV3-2,TRBJ2-1,TGTGCCAGCAGCCAAGTAAAGGGGGACAGGGGGGACAATGAGCAGTTCTTC,CASSQVKGDRGDNEQFF
15,once,TRBD1,TRBV27,TRBJ1-5,TGTGCCAGCAGCGACAGGGATAATAGCAATCAGCCCCAGCATTTT,CASSDRDNSNQPQHF
15,.,TRBD1,TRBV18,TRBJ1-1,TGTGCCAGCTCATCGGGACAGGGGGCAAGCACTGAAGCTTTCTTT,CASSSGQGASTEAFF
15,.,.,TRBV5-5,TRBJ2-7,TGTGCCAGCAGCTGGGACTCAGGGGCCTTCTACGAGCAGTACTTC,CASSWDSGAFYEQYF
14,.,.,TRBV5-1,TRBJ2-5,TGCGCCAGCAGCTTGCCAAAGAGCGGAGAGACCCAGTACTTC,CASSLPKSGETQYF
14,.,.,TRBV5-6,TRBJ1-4,TGTGCCAGCAGCTTGCCCGCAACTAATGAAAAACTGTTTTTT,CASSLPATNEKLFF
17,few,.,TRBV24-1,TRBJ1-1,TGTGCCACCAGTGAACAAGGACCCCGGTCCCTTAACACTGAAGCTTTCTTT,CATSEQGPRSLNTEAFF
15,.,.,TRBV5-8,TRBJ2-5,TGTGCCAGCAGCTCACTACAGGGACCCCAGGAGACCCAGTACTTC,CASSSLQGPQETQYF
15,.,TRBD2,TRBV6-1,TRBJ2-7,TGTGCCAGCAGTGAATATACGGGGGGGACCTACGAGCAGTACTTC,CASSEYTGGTYEQYF
13,once,.,TRBV2,TRBJ1-5,TGTGCCAGCAGTTATCCAGGGAATCAGCCCCAGCATTTT,CASSYPGNQPQHF
13,.,.,TRBV5-4,TRBJ2-6,TGTGCCAGCAGCTTTGAGGGGGCCAACGTCCTGACTTTC,CASSFEGANVLTF
16,.,.,TRBV4-1,TRBJ1-5,TGCGCCAGCAGCCAAGGAGGACCAGCAAATCGTCAGCCCCAGCATTTT,CASSQGGPANRQPQHF
13,.,TRBD2,TRBV4-2,TRBJ2-7,TGTGCCAGCAGCCAAGAAATCCTAGCGGGGCTGTACTTC,CASSQEILAGLYF
15,.,TRBD1,TRBV7-9,TRBJ2-7,TGTGCCAGCAGAGAAACAGGGGGGAAGGTAACCGAGCAGTACTTC,CASRETGGKVTEQYF
17,.,.,TRBV7-8,TRBJ2-5,TGTGCCAGCAGCTTAGGTCTTCGGGGGATCGCTGAAGAGACCCAGTACTTC,CASSLGLRGIAEETQYF
10,.,.,TRBV20-1,TRBJ1-1,TGCAGTGCTCTAAACACTGAAGCTTTCTTT,CSALNTEAFF
17,few,.,TRBV13,TRBJ2-1,TGTGCCAGCAGTTCCGTCGGGGACAAGAGCTCCTACAATGAGCAGTTCTTC,CASSSVGDKSSYNEQFF
14,.,.,TRBV19,TRBJ1-5,TGTGCCAGTAGGTCGACAGTGAGGGGTCAGCCCCAGCATTTT,CASRSTVRGQPQHF
12,.,.,TRBV9,TRBJ2-2,TGTGCCAGCAATCCCGACACCGGGGAGCTGTTTTTT,CASNPDTGELFF
14,.,TRBD1,TRBV2,TRBJ1-5,TGTGCCAGCAGTGTGGAGGGGGCCAATCAGCCCCAGCATTTT,CASSVEGANQPQHF
17,.,.,TRBV10-2,TRBJ2-1,TGCGCCAGCAGAGACGCGAGGTTACTCCGCTCCTACAATGAGCAGTTCTTC,CASRDARLLRSYNEQFF
16,.,TRBD1,TRBV5-1,TRBJ1-2,TGCGCCAGCAGCCTACGCAATCCGGGACAGCCCGATGGCTACACCTTC,CASSLRNPGQPDGYTF
16,.,.,TRBV27,TRBJ2-1,TGTGCCAGCAGTCTCCTCCGGTCAGCCCTGTACAATGAGCAGTTCTTC,CASSLLRSALYNEQFF
13,.,TRBD2,TRBV19,TRBJ2-5,TGTGCCTCTTCGACTAGCTATAGGGGAGCCCAGTACTTC,CASSTSYRGAQYF
16,.,.,TRBV6-5,TRBJ1-2,TGTGCCAGCAGTTACTCTCCTTCAGGGGTGTTATATGGCTACACCTTC,CASSYSPSGVLYGYTF
14,.,TRBD1,TRBV3-1/TRBV3-2,TRBJ1-5,TGTGCCAGCAGCCAGCTACAGGGGAATCAGCCCCAGCATTTT,CASSQLQGNQPQHF
15,.,TRBD2,TRBV5-1,TRBJ2-1,TGCGCCAGCTCCGGAAGCGGGGGCACCTACAATGAGCAGTTCTTC,CASSGSGGTYNEQFF
16,.,.,TRBV4-1,TRBJ1-5,TGCGCCAGCAGCCAAGATGGTTCCGGGGTCAATCAGCCCCAGCATTTT,CASSQDGSGVNQPQHF
16,few,.,TRBV6-5,TRBJ1-1,TGTGCCAGCAGTTACCAGGCGGGCCGGGTCCACACTGAAGCTTTCTTT,CASSYQAGRVHTEAFF
19,.,TRBD2,TRBV3-1/TRBV3-2,TRBJ2-3,TGTGCCAGCAGCCAAGAGAGGGGAGGAGCGGGGGGGCCTGGAGATACGCAGTATTTT,CASSQERGGAGGPGDTQYF
14,.,.,TRBV7-6,TRBJ1-3,TGTGCCAGCAGCTTATTGGGAGTCGGAAACACCATATATTTT,CASSLLGVGNTIYF
15,.,.,TRBV27,TRBJ1-4,TGTGCCAGCTGCCGATCACCTGGACAGAATGAAAAACTGTTTTTT,CASCRSPGQNEKLFF
18,.,TRBD2,TRBV25-1,TRBJ2-5,TGTGCCAGCAGTGAACGGATGACTAGCGGGGGGGCGGAAGAGACCCAGTACTTC,CASSERMTSGGAEETQYF
15,.,TRBD1,TRBV2,TRBJ1-1,TGTGCCAGCAGTGAATCAACAGGGGGATACGGTGAAGCTTTCTTT,CASSESTGGYGEAFF
17,few,TRBD2,TRBV4-2,TRBJ2-5,TGTGCCAGCAGCCAAGTCTATAGCGGGGGGGCTGGGGAGACCCAGTACTTC,CASSQVYSGGAGETQYF
14,.,TRBD1,TRBV6-2/TRBV6-3,TRBJ1-1,TGTGCCAGCAGCGACAGGGGGCGTGAGGGTGAAGCTTTCTTT,CASSDRGREGEAFF
16,.,TRBD2,TRBV7-8,TRBJ2-3,TGTGCCAGCAGCCCAAGGACTAGCGGGGGCACAGATACGCAGTATTTT,CASSPRTSGGTDTQYF
17,.,.,TRBV3-1/TRBV3-2,TRBJ2-7,TGTGCCAGCAGCCTAATCTATCACGGGACGGCATCCTACGAGCAGTACTTC,CASSLIYHGTASYEQYF
15,.,TRBD1,TRBV5-6,TRBJ2-2,TGTGCCAGCAGCTTGATGGGACAGGGGTCCGGGGAGCTGTTTTTT,CASSLMGQGSGELFF
15,.,.,TRBV2,TRBJ1-2,TGTGCCAGCAGTGAACACGGCAGTCCTAACTATGGCTACACCTTC,CASSEHGSPNYGYTF
17,few,TRBD2,TRBV7-9,TRBJ2-1,TGTGCCAGCAGCAGCCCGCCCTCCGGGACTAAATACAATGAGCAGTTCTTC,CASSSPPSGTKYNEQFF
14,.,.,TRBV6-6,TRBJ1-1,TGTGCCAGCAGTTACGACTACGGGGACACTGAAGCTTTCTTT,CASSYDYGDTEAFF
15,once,TRBD1,TRBV19,TRBJ2-7,TGTGCCAGTAGTCCCAAGGGGACAGGGTACCACGAGCAGTACTTC,CASSPKGTGYHEQYF
12,.,TRBD1,TRBV30,TRBJ1-5,TGTGCCTGGGACAGGGGAAGTCAGCCCCAGCATTTT,CAWDRGSQPQHF
13,.,.,TRBV28,TRBJ2-7,TGTGCCAGCAGTGTAGGGGGGTCCGCCGAGCAGTACTTC,CASSVGGSAEQYF